The rows below give T cell receptor beta chains drawn from one sample of a study of blood T cell repertoires in COVID-19. Sequenced by immunoSEQ multiplex PCR; TCRdb stores in-frame clones only, minus some. The sample records fewer than 350,000 clones, less than 85% being singletons. The specimen was PBMCs or T cells enriched from blood (not recorded which). These receptors were taken from a woman younger than 45 who had been exposed to COVID-19. The CDR3 runs from the conserved cysteine through the conserved F or W. Fields, in order: CDR3 protein, CDR3 length, V gene, D gene. D genes are given only for firm matches.

CASSRGGVHTGELFF | 15 | TRBV4-3 | TRBD2
CASNAPGTGFRGADTQYF | 18 | TRBV19 | TRBD1
CASKQTGGAGNTIYF | 15 | TRBV2 | TRBD1
CASGLWDSVHEKLFF | 15 | TRBV12-5 | .
CASSQDSASLDRGSEQYF | 18 | TRBV4-1 | TRBD1
CASSLWAAVNSPLHF | 15 | TRBV28 | .
CASSVTSDTEAFF | 13 | TRBV2 | .
CASSLAGRNTIYF | 13 | TRBV12-3/TRBV12-4 | .
CASSRTSVFEQFF | 13 | TRBV27 | TRBD2
CAGNRGSTEAFF | 12 | TRBV30 | TRBD1
CASSLNREKFF | 11 | TRBV3-1/TRBV3-2 | .
CASSWARDRVQPQHF | 15 | TRBV7-8 | TRBD1
CASSLSETSYNSPLHF | 16 | TRBV27 | .
CASSEARGGNSPLHF | 15 | TRBV2 | .
CASSQPGENQPQHF | 14 | TRBV6-5 | .
CASSILTSGKKYEQYF | 16 | TRBV27 | TRBD2
CASSQEGGIGGYTF | 14 | TRBV4-2 | .
CASSQDETSGGTYNEQFF | 18 | TRBV4-1 | TRBD2
CASSHSGSGANVLTF | 15 | TRBV3-1/TRBV3-2 | .
CASSSSRRDTEAFF | 14 | TRBV27 | .
CASSTQGMSSPLHF | 14 | TRBV4-3 | .
CASSQGQGPAFF | 12 | TRBV3-1/TRBV3-2 | TRBD1
CASSYRRGTEAFF | 13 | TRBV12-3/TRBV12-4 | .
CSVEGTSGKSTEQFF | 15 | TRBV29-1 | TRBD2
CASSFFSGSSYEQYF | 15 | TRBV5-5 | .
CASSYRAEQYF | 11 | TRBV28 | .
CSAIAGGPYEQYF | 13 | TRBV29-1 | TRBD2
CASSTKRGLYEQYF | 14 | TRBV27 | TRBD2
CASSQPTGGTEAFF | 14 | TRBV23-1 | TRBD1
CASSRFQGQGPGNTIYF | 17 | TRBV3-1/TRBV3-2 | TRBD1
CASRYGQGIYNEQFF | 15 | TRBV5-1 | TRBD1
CASSQDLKWNRGVEKLFF | 18 | TRBV4-3 | TRBD1
CASRNRQGGGEQFF | 14 | TRBV7-8 | TRBD1
CASIAMDEQFF | 11 | TRBV27 | .
CASSLIGSYEQYF | 13 | TRBV5-4 | .
CASKSNVEYF | 10 | TRBV28 | .
CASSVGSGAQETQYF | 15 | TRBV9 | .
CATAQGTNEKLFF | 13 | TRBV27 | .
CASNFPSGGAWRPWFF | 16 | TRBV7-2 | TRBD2